A single sample gave rise to the 23 T cell receptor beta chains below, sequenced in a study of OX40 agonist ivuxolimab in advanced cancers. Assay: immunoSEQ multiplex PCR; the TCRdb copy retains only in-frame clones and omits some. The sample contains just over 50,000 clones, 84% of which appear only once. This sample comprised CD4+ or CD8+ T cells sorted from blood, obtained in a trial of the OX40 agonist ivuxolimab. The receptors were gathered from an adult with an advanced solid tumor such as melanoma, head and neck, liver or kidney cancer.

This rearrangement joins TRBV5-6 to TRBJ1-2; D ambiguous. Germline V CDR1 and CDR2: SGHDT, YYEEEE. This CDR3 region has 14 residues. V gave up 1 base and J gave up 2 bases, with 9 bases separating them. Here the CDR3 DNA reads TGTGCCAGCAGCTTGTTCGGTCAGAACTATGGCTACACCTTC. Translation: CASSLFGQNYGYTF.

The sample holds one count of this clone. The chain recombines TRBV10-3 with TRBJ2-1, with 9 bases that match TRBD1. The CDR3 is made up of 15 amino acids. The ends lost 3 bases at V and 7 bases at J; junction bases unmatched: 7. CDR1 is ENHRY and CDR2 is SYGVKD in the germline V gene. The CDR3 is CAISDPDRGKNEQFF. The CDR3 DNA sequence: TGTGCCATCAGTGACCCGGACAGGGGTAAAAATGAGCAGTTCTTC.

V gene TRBV4-1 combines with J gene TRBJ1-1; TRBD1 is a possible D gene (6 bases). V gave up 2 bases and J gave up 4 bases, with 11 bases separating them. In germline, CDR1 is MGHRA, CDR2 YSYEKL. CDR3 length: 14 residues. This CDR3 is CASSQNTGFTEAFF. The CDR3 coding sequence is TGCGCCAGCAGCCAAAACACAGGGTTCACTGAAGCTTTCTTT.

The rearrangement links TRBV2 to TRBJ1-2; 7 nucleotides agree with TRBD1. Germline-derived CDR1 and CDR2 are SNHLY and FYNNEI. The CDR3 runs 15 residues. V lost 3 bases and J lost 6; bases outside the gene matches: 10. For the CDR3, the DNA is TGTGCCAGCAGTGATCGGATAGGGGGCGTAAATGGCTACACCTTC. It codes for CASSDRIGGVNGYTF.

The J gene is TRBJ1-2, the V gene TRBV10-3; D is ambiguous. V lost 1 base and J lost 7, with 10 bases in between. The germline V gene encodes CDR1 ENHRY and CDR2 SYGVKD. The CDR3 is 13 residues long. The CDR3 DNA reads as TGTGCCATCAGTGAGTTGTTGGAGCTTGGCTACACCTTC. Encoded protein: CAISELLELGYTF.

This rearrangement joins TRBV11-3 to TRBJ2-1, with D perhaps matching TRBD1 or TRBD2 (6 bases each). Germline V gives CDR1 SGHNT, CDR2 YENEEA. The CDR3 is made up of 17 amino acids. Trimming removed 1 base at V and 3 bases at J, with 16 bases between. The CDR3 loop is CASSLVSPGASYNEQFF. The CDR3 bases are TGTGCCAGCAGCTTAGTCTCACCGGGGGCCAGCTACAATGAGCAGTTCTTC. The full variable domain, rest sourced from reference TRBV11-3 and TRBJ2-1, is EAGVVQSPRYKIIEKKQPVAFWCNPISGHNTLYWYLQNLGQGPELLIRYENEEAVDDSQLPKDRFSAERLKGVDSTLKIQPAELGDSAVYLCASSLVSPGASYNEQFFGPGTRLTVL.

The chain is built from TRBV5-4 and TRBJ2-4; no firm D call. Trimming cost V 0 bases and J 0 bases, with 4 bases left between them. Germline V gene lookup returns CDR1 SGHNT and CDR2 YYREEE (reference sequence). The length of the CDR3 is 14 residues. The CDR3 region has the DNA TGTGCCAGCAGCTTGGCGGGAGCCAAAAACATTCAGTACTTC. This encodes CASSLAGAKNIQYF.

This chain joins TRBV6-6 and TRBJ2-7; 7 positions agree with TRBD2. In germline, CDR1 is MNHNY, CDR2 SVGAGI (reference sequence). This CDR3 contains 15 residues. J gave up 4 bases and V 0 bases, and 6 bases lay outside the gene matches. The CDR3 loop is CASSYSSGGGYEQYF. The CDR3 nucleotides are TGTGCCAGCAGTTACTCGTCGGGCGGGGGTTACGAGCAGTACTTC.

V usage is TRBV23-1 and J usage is TRBJ1-5; 7 nucleotides agree with TRBD1. TRBV23-1 is an ORF for which the function is uncertain. The CDR3 contains 14 residues. The J segment lost 2 bases and the V segment lost 6 bases, leaving 4 bases of the junction unmatched. CDR3 sequence: CASSRTGCNQPQHF. The CDR3 DNA follows: TGCGCCAGCAGCCGGACAGGTTGCAATCAGCCCCAGCATTTT.

The chain carries TRBV19 and TRBJ1-2; TRBD1 might be the D (6 bases). Trimming cost V 7 bases and J 7 bases, with 16 bases left between them. The V gene's germline CDR1 is LNHDA and CDR2 SQIVND (reference sequence). The CDR3 has 13 residues. The CDR3 loop is CASTLGRGGGYTF. Written as DNA, the CDR3 is TGTGCCAGTACCCTGGGCAGGGGTGGTGGCTACACCTTC.

V is TRBV4-2 and J is TRBJ1-3; 8 bases are a match to TRBD1. CDR1 is LGHNA and CDR2 is YNFKEQ in the germline V gene. This CDR3 has 16 amino acids. The junction had 9 bases not matched to a gene; V was cut back by 1 base and J by 7 bases. The CDR3 region has the DNA TGTGCCAGCAGCCAAGGCCCTTCGACAGGGGCGAACACCATATATTTT. Translating gives CASSQGPSTGANTIYF.

The gene calls are TRBV6-4 and TRBJ2-3, with D perhaps matching TRBD1 (5 bases). The V and J ends lost 3 bases and 2 bases respectively, with 12 bases between them. The germline V gene encodes CDR1 MRHNA and CDR2 SNTAGT. This CDR3 comprises 15 residues. CDR3 loop: CASSEQGAPTDTQYF. Here the CDR3 DNA reads TGTGCCAGCAGTGAACAAGGGGCTCCCACAGATACGCAGTATTTT.

The chain joins TRBV5-6 to TRBJ1-1, with D unresolved. The V gene's germline CDR1 is SGHDT and CDR2 YYEEEE. V was trimmed by 4 bases and J by 5 bases, leaving 15 bases between them. The CDR3 consists of 14 residues. CDR3 nucleotides: TGTGCCAGCAGCCGACCACGGTTGGGTACTGAAGCTTTCTTT. This sequence encodes CASSRPRLGTEAFF.

This chain connects TRBV2 to TRBJ2-6; a weak D match, TRBD2 (5 bases). Trimming left V 3 bases short and J 2 bases short, with 8 bases between. This CDR3 has 15 amino acids. The germline V gene encodes CDR1 SNHLY and CDR2 FYNNEI. DNA for the CDR3: TGTGCCAGCAGTGAGTGGGGAGCTGGGGCCAACGTCCTGACTTTC. Amino acid sequence: CASSEWGAGANVLTF.

This chain uses TRBV19 with TRBJ1-3; 7 nucleotides agree with TRBD1. This CDR3 is built from 16 residues. Germline CDR1 reads LNHDA; CDR2 reads SQIVND (reference sequence). The V and J ends lost 2 bases and 7 bases, in that order; junction bases with no gene match: 11. The DNA for the CDR3 is TGTGCCAGTAGTATAATGAGACAGGGATCGTCGAACACCATATATTTT. Its protein product is CASSIMRQGSSNTIYF.

This clone was seen a single time. The genes are TRBV6-5 and TRBJ1-6; D not certain. The CDR3 has 14 amino acids. Germline CDR1 and CDR2: MNHEY and SVGAGI. V gave up 2 bases and J gave up 7 bases, with 9 bases separating them. The CDR3 loop reads CASSYGIENSPLHF. CDR3 DNA: TGTGCCAGCAGTTACGGGATAGAAAATTCACCCCTCCACTTT.

V is TRBV27 and J is TRBJ1-2, with 7 bases lining up with TRBD1. V gave up 4 bases and J gave up 5 bases; unmatched junction bases: 16. This CDR3 spans 17 amino acids. Germline assignment: CDR1 MNHEY and CDR2 SMNVEV (reference sequence). CDR3 residues: CASSSHTLRQGDYGYTF. The CDR3 DNA sequence: TGTGCCAGCAGTTCGCATACCCTCAGACAGGGTGATTATGGCTACACCTTC.

J is TRBJ2-2 and V is TRBV5-1, with 7 bases matching TRBD1. CDR3 length: 15 residues. Germline CDR1 SGHRS, CDR2 YFSETQ. V was clipped by 4 bases and J by 4 bases; unmatched bases: 7. The CDR3 region is CASSHLTGPTGELFF. The CDR3 nucleotides are TGCGCCAGCAGCCATCTGACAGGGCCCACCGGGGAGCTGTTTTTT.

The chain recombines TRBV27 with TRBJ2-2, with D possibly being TRBD1 or TRBD2 (6 bases each). In germline, CDR1 is MNHEY, CDR2 SMNVEV (reference sequence). V lost 3 bases to trimming and J lost 5 bases, with 19 bases between them. The CDR3 contains 17 residues. This CDR3 is CASSFLGVGGKTGELFF. CDR3 DNA: TGTGCCAGCAGTTTCCTTGGGGTGGGGGGCAAGACCGGGGAGCTGTTTTTT.

This clone is a singleton in its sample. The CDR3 protein is CASSNRGTGELFF. The CDR3 region has the DNA TGTGCCAGCAGTAACAGGGGCACCGGGGAGCTGTTTTTT. The V gene is TRBV6-4, the J gene TRBJ2-2; 7 bases agree with TRBD1. This CDR3 has 13 amino acids. V dropped 5 bases and J dropped 4; count of bases not matched to a gene: 1. The germline gives CDR1 MRHNA, CDR2 SNTAGT.

V usage is TRBV7-9 and J usage is TRBJ2-2; D not certain. This CDR3 region has 14 residues. Germline V lookup: CDR1 SEHNR, CDR2 FQNEAQ (reference sequence). Trimming stripped 4 bases from V and 4 bases from J, with 10 bases between. The DNA of the CDR3 is TGTGCCAGCAGCTCCCAACGCCGCACCGGGGAGCTGTTTTTT. Protein: CASSSQRRTGELFF.

The V call is TRBV19, the J call TRBJ2-1; 8 bases align to TRBD2. Per the germline V gene, CDR1 is LNHDA and CDR2 is SQIVND (reference sequence). With 5 bases clipped from V and 3 bases from J, the junction kept 6 bases outside the gene matches. This CDR3 has 15 residues. CDR3 protein: CASSLAGGFYNEQFF. The CDR3 nucleotides read TGTGCCAGTAGTTTGGCGGGGGGTTTCTACAATGAGCAGTTCTTC.

The CDR3 nucleotides read TGTGCCAGCAGCCGACAGGGCTACGCTGAAGCTTTCTTT. Protein: CASSRQGYAEAFF. The chain combines TRBV11-2 with TRBJ1-1, with TRBD1 identical over 7 bases. The CDR3 extends over 13 amino acids. The germline gives CDR1 SGHAT, CDR2 FQNNGV. J gave up 6 bases and V 5 bases, and 6 bases lay outside the gene matches.